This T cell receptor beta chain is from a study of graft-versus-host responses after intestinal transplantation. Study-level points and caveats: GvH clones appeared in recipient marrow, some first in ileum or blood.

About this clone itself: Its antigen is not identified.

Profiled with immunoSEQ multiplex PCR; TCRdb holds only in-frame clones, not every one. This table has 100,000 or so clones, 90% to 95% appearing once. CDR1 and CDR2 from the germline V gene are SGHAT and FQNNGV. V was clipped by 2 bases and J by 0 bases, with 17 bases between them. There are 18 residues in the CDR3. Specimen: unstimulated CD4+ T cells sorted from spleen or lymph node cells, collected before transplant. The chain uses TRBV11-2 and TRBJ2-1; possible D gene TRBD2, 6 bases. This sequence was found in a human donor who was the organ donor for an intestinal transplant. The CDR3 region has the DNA TGTGCCAGCAGCTTATTTAGTTTCCGGGGGAGCTCCTACAATGAGCAGTTCTTC. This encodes CASSLFSFRGSSYNEQFF.